This T cell receptor (beta chain) was captured in a study of T cells in localized non-small cell lung cancer. The study's findings and limits: The tumor had only one region sequenced, so heterogeneity remains possible. The study detected a median roughly 61 of the top 100 tumor clones in adjacent lung.

The J segment lost 0 bases and the V segment lost 5 bases, leaving 2 bases of the junction unmatched. Germline V gene sequence: CDR1 SNHLY, CDR2 FYNNEI. The CDR3 is 14 residues long. The repertoire was sequenced with immunoSEQ multiplex PCR; TCRdb's copy has only in-frame clones and lacks some. The sample lists roughly 38,000 clones, 85% to 90% seen once, with roughly 7.7% in the top ten. To note about this clone: The target antigen is unknown.

This TCR was recovered from a woman aged 18-49 years with stage III lung adenocarcinoma. Here the sequenced sample was peripheral blood, taken before any cancer treatment. This rearrangement joins TRBV2 to TRBJ1-1; 8 bases line up with TRBD1. CDR3 nucleotides: TGTGCCAGCAGTCCGGGACAGGTGAACACTGAAGCTTTCTTT. This gives the protein CASSPGQVNTEAFF.